This TCR beta chain was profiled in a study of CD8 T cells in ankylosing spondylitis. V was pared by 3 bases and J by 6 bases, with 9 bases of the junction left unmatched. This CDR3 has 15 residues. The V gene's germline CDR1 is SNHLY and CDR2 FYNNEI. General study points: There was a TCR beta motif, made of eight highly homologous variants, that appeared characteristic of ankylosing spondylitis blood. Clones linked to disease were reported to show significant enrichment in matched ankylosing spondylitis synovial fluid. A subset of motif variants has previously been described in the synovial fluid and blood of reactive arthritis.

5'-RACE, quantitative and with molecular barcodes, yielded the TCR beta libraries. Each CDR3 protein is one row after TCRdb ran MiXCR on the 5' RACE reads. Here the sample spans hundreds of thousands of distinct CDR3 sequences, about 15% being singletons. For this clonotype: As yet, its antigen is unknown.

Input material: blood, either unsorted or a sorted T cell fraction (not recorded which). This chain connects TRBV2 to TRBJ2-7; 9 bases are a match to TRBD1. The receptor's source is a male donor with ankylosing spondylitis. CDR3 in amino acids: CASSEARQGGSEQYF. DNA for the CDR3: TGTGCCAGCAGTGAGGCTCGACAGGGGGGCAGCGAGCAGTACTTC.